The 31 T cell receptor beta chains below all came from one sample that was sequenced in a study of blood T cell repertoires in COVID-19. Generated by immunoSEQ multiplex PCR, the TCRdb table keeps only in-frame clones and is missing some. Here the sample spans 90,000 to 150,000 clones, less than 85% being singletons. Sequenced material: peripheral blood. The receptor set was obtained from a human donor with acute or convalescent COVID-19. The donor label of this sample is uncertain.

The chain employs TRBV11-2 and TRBJ1-5; D call uncertain. This CDR3 spans 13 amino acids. With 3 bases removed from V and 6 bases from J, the gap between germline ends came to 9 bases. CDR1 is SGHAT and CDR2 is FQNNGV in the germline V gene. DNA of the CDR3: TGTGCCAGCAGCTTTTTCGCGGGTCAGCCCCAGCATTTT. Protein product: CASSFFAGQPQHF.

The chain carries TRBV5-1 and TRBJ2-5, with a possible D match to TRBD1 (6 bases). Germline lookup yields CDR1 SGHRS and CDR2 YFSETQ. V lost 2 bases, J lost 1 base, and 12 bases lay in between. The CDR3 sequence is 15 residues long. The DNA of the CDR3 is TGCGCCAGCAGCTTTAATTACAGGGCCCAAGAGACCCAGTACTTC. Its protein product is CASSFNYRAQETQYF.

This clone was seen only once. The chain joins TRBV7-6 to TRBJ2-2; tentatively, D is TRBD1 (5 bases). The CDR3 spans 17 residues. V was cut by 5 bases and J by 0 bases, with 16 bases left in between. Germline V gives CDR1 SGHVS, CDR2 FNYEAQ. CDR3 coding DNA: TGTGCCAGCAGCGTAGGGGTCAGGGCCCCGAACACCGGGGAGCTGTTTTTT. Its translation: CASSVGVRAPNTGELFF.

The chain employs TRBV7-2 and TRBJ2-5; 8 bases fit TRBD2. Germline V CDR1 and CDR2: SGHTA, FQGNSA. The CDR3 runs to 14 residues. V lost 5 bases, J lost 2 bases, and 4 bases stayed unmatched. The DNA of the CDR3 is TGTGCCAGCAGCCGTTCGGGGGGGCAAGAGACCCAGTACTTC. This codes for CASSRSGGQETQYF.

This chain links TRBV6-6 with TRBJ1-4; D is unresolved. Germline CDR1 MNHNY, CDR2 SVGAGI (reference sequence). Trimming cost V 5 bases and J 8 bases, with 12 bases left between them. The CDR3 has 13 residues. CDR3 nucleotides: TGTGCCAGCAGTCAGGAGTACGCGGAAAAACTGTTTTTT. It translates to CASSQEYAEKLFF.

This sequence joins TRBV10-3 and TRBJ2-5, with D tentatively TRBD2 (6 bases). Trimming took 10 bases from V and 5 from J, leaving 20 bases between them. This CDR3 contains 14 residues. CDR1 and CDR2 (germline): ENHRY, SYGVKD. The CDR3 DNA is TGTGCCACCAGGTTGGAGGGCGATCGGGAGACCCAGTACTTC. It encodes CATRLEGDRETQYF.

The J gene is TRBJ1-4, the V gene TRBV11-3; D uncertain. This CDR3 has 16 amino acids. Germline CDR1 reads SGHNT; CDR2 reads YENEEA. Trimming shortened V by 4 bases and J by 0 bases, and 12 bases separated the two germline ends. The CDR3 reads CASSYPVEATNEKLFF. In nucleotides, the CDR3 is TGTGCCAGCAGCTACCCCGTAGAGGCAACTAATGAAAAACTGTTTTTT. The full variable domain, its missing parts supplied by reference TRBV11-3 and TRBJ1-4, is EAGVVQSPRYKIIEKKQPVAFWCNPISGHNTLYWYLQNLGQGPELLIRYENEEAVDDSQLPKDRFSAERLKGVDSTLKIQPAELGDSAVYLCASSYPVEATNEKLFFGSGTQLSVL.

The chain uses TRBV18 and TRBJ1-1; D is unclear. Germline CDR1 KGHSH, CDR2 LQKENI. This CDR3 has 14 amino acids. Trimming removed 1 base at V and 0 bases at J, with 6 bases between. The CDR3 DNA reads as TGTGCCAGCTCACCACATCCATTGAACACTGAAGCTTTCTTT. Its protein is CASSPHPLNTEAFF.

V usage is TRBV6-2 or TRBV6-3 and J usage is TRBJ2-3, with 7 bases that match TRBD2. Trimming removed 5 bases from V and 1 base from J; junction bases left unmatched: 6. The CDR3 runs to 15 residues. Germline V gives CDR1 MNHEY, CDR2 SVGEGT. In nucleotides, the CDR3 is TGTGCCAGCAGTCGAAGCGGGGATGGCACAGATACGCAGTATTTT. Its translation is CASSRSGDGTDTQYF.

This rearrangement joins TRBV7-9 to TRBJ1-1; 8 positions match TRBD1. The germline gives CDR1 SEHNR, CDR2 FQNEAQ (reference sequence). Trimming cost V 1 base and J 7 bases; bases outside gene matches: 8. The CDR3 is 15 amino acids. The CDR3 region is CASSLGTGRSREAFF. The CDR3 DNA sequence: TGTGCCAGCAGCTTAGGGACAGGGAGGTCCCGTGAAGCTTTCTTT.

The V call is TRBV2, the J call TRBJ2-6, with a tentative D call TRBD1 (5 bases). This CDR3 region has 13 residues. From germline, CDR1 is SNHLY and CDR2 FYNNEI. V gave up 8 bases and J gave up 1 base, with 6 bases separating them. The chain's CDR3 is CASAGSGANVLTF. The CDR3 DNA follows: TGTGCCAGCGCAGGGTCTGGGGCCAACGTCCTGACTTTC.

The chain links TRBV5-4 to TRBJ1-2, with D possibly TRBD1 on 6 matching bases. Trimming shortened V by 3 bases and J by 2 bases, and 17 bases separated the two germline ends. This CDR3 has 16 residues. Germline loops: CDR1 SGHNT, CDR2 YYREEE (reference sequence). The CDR3 DNA reads TGTGCCAGCAGCTCAGGGGAGAGCAGAGGGAACTATGGCTACACCTTC. Its translation: CASSSGESRGNYGYTF.

The CDR3 spells CASSDTTYGYTF. The CDR3 DNA sequence: TGTGCCAGCAGCGATACCACTTATGGCTACACCTTC. The chain carries TRBV7-8 and TRBJ1-2; D gene ambiguous. Between the trimmed V and J ends, which lost 5 bases and 5 bases, there was a span of 9 bases. Per germline, CDR1 SGHVS and CDR2 FQNEAQ. CDR3 length equals 12 residues.

Comments on this clone: This specimen includes other DNA sequences encoding the same CDR3. This chain links TRBV30 with TRBJ1-2; D unresolved. Germline CDR1 GTSNPN, CDR2 SVGIG (reference sequence). This CDR3 contains 15 residues. V was trimmed by 0 bases and J by 2 bases, leaving 13 bases between them. CDR3 in amino acids: CAWSVGRTRNYGYTF. In nucleotides, the CDR3 is TGTGCCTGGAGTGTGGGCAGAACGCGAAACTATGGCTACACCTTC.

V is TRBV10-1 and J is TRBJ2-7; maybe TRBD1 (5 bases). The V and J ends lost 8 bases and 5 bases respectively, with 13 bases between them. CDR1 and CDR2 (germline): WNHNN, SYGVQD (reference sequence). The CDR3 extends over 12 amino acids. The CDR3 here is CASLQGVNEQYF. CDR3 nucleotide sequence: TGCGCCAGCCTCCAAGGGGTAAACGAGCAGTACTTC.

This clone was seen just once. CDR3 nucleotides: TGCAGCGCCGAATCCAGGGTGGAGACCCAGTACTTC. This codes for CSAESRVETQYF. The genes are TRBV29-1 and TRBJ2-5; possible D gene TRBD1, 5 bases. The CDR3 is 12 amino acids. V shed 7 bases and J shed 5 bases, with 14 bases lying between them. CDR1 is SQVTM, CDR2 ANQGSEA, per germline.

The rearrangement links TRBV4-1 to TRBJ1-5; perhaps TRBD1 as D (6 bases). Trimming stripped 1 base from V and 7 bases from J, with 17 bases between. The germline V gene encodes CDR1 MGHRA and CDR2 YSYEKL. This CDR3 spans 16 amino acids. The CDR3: CASSQAYTGSGQPQHF. CDR3 coding DNA: TGCGCCAGCAGCCAAGCCTATACAGGGTCGGGACAGCCCCAGCATTTT.

This chain links TRBV12-5 with TRBJ1-5; 9 bases are a match to TRBD1. This CDR3 has 18 amino acids. Trimming at V came to 7 bases and at J to 4 bases, leaving 17 bases not matched to a gene. Germline CDR1 and CDR2: LGHNT and FRNRAP. DNA for the CDR3: TGTGCTAGTGCCTGGTCTGGGACAGGGATGGTCGCGAATCAGCCCCAGCATTTT. Translation: CASAWSGTGMVANQPQHF.

This clone has just a few counts. The rearrangement joins TRBV2 to TRBJ2-5, with D possibly TRBD2 on 6 matching bases. The V gene lost 4 bases and the J gene lost 7 bases, with 16 bases spanning the gap. The CDR3 loop spans 14 amino acids. The V gene's germline CDR1 is SNHLY and CDR2 FYNNEI. The chain's CDR3 is CASSGGLPDGTQYF. For the CDR3, the DNA is TGTGCCAGCAGTGGGGGACTTCCGGATGGGACCCAGTACTTC. Supplemented by reference TRBV2 and TRBJ2-5, the full variable domain reads EPEVTQTPSHQVTQMGQEVILRCVPISNHLYFYWYRQILGQKVEFLVSFYNNEISEKSEIFDDQFSVERPDGSNFTLKIRSTKLEDSAMYFCASSGGLPDGTQYFGPGTRLLVL.

The CDR3 is CASSSRDGNTIYF. The CDR3 nucleotides read TGCGCCAGCAGCTCCAGGGATGGGAACACCATATATTTT. This chain links TRBV5-1 with TRBJ1-3; weak D call: TRBD1 (5 bases). Trimming stripped 3 bases from V and 7 bases from J, with 11 bases between. The CDR3 covers 13 residues. The germline CDR1 and CDR2 sequences are SGHRS and YFSETQ.

The rearrangement links TRBV19 to TRBJ2-3; perhaps TRBD2 as D (7 bases). V lost 2 bases, J lost 3 bases, and 15 bases lay in between. The CDR3 has 16 residues. Germline assignment: CDR1 LNHDA and CDR2 SQIVND (reference sequence). The CDR3 reads CASSILAGEGTDTQYF. Here the CDR3 DNA reads TGTGCCAGTAGTATATTAGCAGGGGAGGGGACAGATACGCAGTATTTT. Filled out from reference TRBV19 and TRBJ2-3, the complete variable domain reads DGGITQSPKYLFRKEGQNVTLSCEQNLNHDAMYWYRQDPGQGLRLIYYSQIVNDFQKGDIAEGYSVSREKKESFPLTVTSAQKNPTAFYLCASSILAGEGTDTQYFGPGTRLTVL.

The chain is built from TRBV24-1 and TRBJ2-5; 9 positions match TRBD1. Germline-derived CDR1 and CDR2 are KGHDR and SFDVKD. The CDR3 runs 14 residues. V dropped 3 bases and J dropped 7; count of bases not matched to a gene: 5. CDR3 residues: CATSDPGTGRTQYF. CDR3 nucleotides: TGTGCCACCAGTGATCCCGGGACAGGGAGGACCCAGTACTTC.

The count of this clone is one. This chain joins TRBV5-1 and TRBJ2-1, with 9 bases matching TRBD1. Per the germline V gene, CDR1 is SGHRS and CDR2 is YFSETQ. The CDR3 runs 18 residues. Trimming cost V 1 base and J 9 bases; bases outside gene matches: 17. Here the CDR3 DNA reads TGCGCCAGCAGCTTGCGTGAAAAGGGACAGGGTAGTAGGGGTGAGCAGTTCTTC. It is translated as CASSLREKGQGSRGEQFF. Full variable domain (remainder filled in from reference TRBV5-1 and TRBJ2-1): KAGVTQTPRYLIKTRGQQVTLSCSPISGHRSVSWYQQTPGQGLQFLFEYFSETQRNKGNFPGRFSGRQFSNSRSEMNVSTLELGDSALYLCASSLREKGQGSRGEQFFGPGTRLTVL.

The gene calls are TRBV18 and TRBJ1-1; D gene uncertain. V was shortened by 1 base and J by 1 base, with 10 bases between the two germline ends. The CDR3 runs 15 residues. The V gene's germline CDR1 is KGHSH and CDR2 LQKENI. The CDR3 DNA follows: TGTGCCAGCTCACCACGACGGGGTCAGAACACTGAAGCTTTCTTT. Amino acid sequence: CASSPRRGQNTEAFF.

This rearrangement joins TRBV4-2 to TRBJ2-3; 7 bases match TRBD2. The CDR3 length is 16 residues. The junction had 6 bases not matched to a gene; V was cut back by 0 bases and J by 3 bases. The germline V gene encodes CDR1 LGHNA and CDR2 YNFKEQ. DNA of the CDR3: TGTGCCAGCAGCCAAGAAGGCCCGGGGGGAACAGATACGCAGTATTTT. Amino acids: CASSQEGPGGTDTQYF.

The rearrangement links TRBV11-2 to TRBJ2-1; no definite D call. Germline CDR1 SGHAT, CDR2 FQNNGV. The CDR3 has 12 amino acids. V was cut by 3 bases and J by 7 bases, with 7 bases left in between. The CDR3 DNA is TGTGCCAGCAGCTTTAGTAGAAATGAGCAGTTCTTC. It yields the protein CASSFSRNEQFF.

The V and J genes are TRBV7-8 and TRBJ2-7; 9 bases match TRBD1. Trimming removed 1 base from V and 0 bases from J; junction bases left unmatched: 4. The germline V gene encodes CDR1 SGHVS and CDR2 FQNEAQ. This CDR3 comprises 16 residues. The CDR3: CASSLVGTGSSYEQYF. The CDR3 nucleotides are TGTGCCAGCAGCTTAGTTGGGACAGGGAGCTCCTACGAGCAGTACTTC. The complete variable domain, with remaining parts taken from reference TRBV7-8 and TRBJ2-7, reads GAGVSQSPRYKVAKRGQDVALRCDPISGHVSLFWYQQALGQGPEFLTYFQNEAQLDKSGLPSDRFFAERPEGSVSTLKIQRTQQEDSAVYLCASSLVGTGSSYEQYFGPGTRLTVT.

The genes are TRBV12-3 or TRBV12-4 and TRBJ1-6; D gene ambiguous. The CDR3 sequence is 12 residues long. The V end lost 1 base, the J end lost 13 bases, and 8 bases lay between the germline ends. The CDR3 loop reads CASSLGVGPLHF. The CDR3 DNA reads TGTGCCAGCAGTTTAGGGGTGGGCCCCCTCCACTTT.

The chain joins TRBV6-6 to TRBJ1-2, with D tentatively TRBD1 (6 bases). Germline CDR1 is MNHNY and CDR2 is SVGAGI (reference sequence). V gave up 5 bases and J gave up 14 bases, with 15 bases separating them. The CDR3 is made up of 11 amino acids. The CDR3 nucleotides read TGTGCCAGCAGTCCGGACAGCCTCCTAACCTTC. It yields the protein CASSPDSLLTF.

This clone is a singleton in its sample. The V call is TRBV29-1, the J call TRBJ1-1, with D possibly matching TRBD1 (5 bases). The CDR3 runs to 16 residues. The germline V and J ends were trimmed by 7 bases and 5 bases, with 26 bases remaining between them. Germline CDR1 is SQVTM and CDR2 is ANQGSEA. The CDR3, as DNA: TGCAGCGCCCAACATAGCCTCAGGGCGCCAGATACTGAAGCTTTCTTT. Protein product: CSAQHSLRAPDTEAFF.

The chain links TRBV7-8 to TRBJ1-6; 9 bases are a match to TRBD1. CDR1 and CDR2 from the germline V gene are SGHVS and FQNEAQ. There are 15 residues in the CDR3. The ends lost 3 bases at V and 5 bases at J; junction bases unmatched: 2. The CDR3 DNA is TGTGCCAGCAGCTTCAGGACAGGGGATAATTCACCCCTCCACTTT. It yields the protein CASSFRTGDNSPLHF.